What follows is one TCR beta chain and its context. The antigen is not known. These data are taken from a study of cytomegalovirus exposure and HLA in healthy donors. Study as a whole: The 90 to 150 validation repertoires matched the roughly 700 first-cohort repertoires in platform, a later analysis reported.

Profiling relied on immunoSEQ multiplex PCR, and the TCRdb table lists in-frame clones only, not all of them. Of some 90,000 clones listed, roughly 84% were seen once; the top ten hold approximately 6.3%. Findings and limits, study-wide: Specificity of a few CMV-associated chains for CMV antigens was verified in vitro.

Germline CDR1 reads SGHTA; CDR2 reads FQGTGA. The V and J ends lost 5 bases and 6 bases, in that order; junction bases with no gene match: 11. The CDR3 covers 15 residues. The sequenced material came from PBMCs. The rearrangement links TRBV7-3 to TRBJ2-7, with 9 bases fitting TRBD2. This clonotype was obtained from a man aged 18 to 29 in good health and CMV-seropositive. CDR3 region: CASSPGVAGVGEQYF. The CDR3 bases are TGTGCCAGCAGCCCTGGGGTAGCGGGGGTGGGCGAGCAGTACTTC.